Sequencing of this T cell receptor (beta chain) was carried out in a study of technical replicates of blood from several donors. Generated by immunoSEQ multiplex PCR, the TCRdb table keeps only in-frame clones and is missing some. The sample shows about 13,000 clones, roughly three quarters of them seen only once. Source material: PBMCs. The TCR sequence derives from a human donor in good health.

The CDR3 coding sequence is TGCGCCAGCAGCTTGGTTGGACAAGAGGAGAATGAGCAGTTCTTC. Translation gives CASSLVGQEENEQFF. V is TRBV5-1 and J is TRBJ2-1, with D perhaps TRBD1 (5 bases). There are 15 residues in the CDR3. V gave up 0 bases and J gave up 7 bases, with 14 bases separating them. The germline gives CDR1 SGHRS, CDR2 YFSETQ. Combining the CDR3 with reference TRBV5-1 and TRBJ2-1 gives the whole variable domain KAGVTQTPRYLIKTRGQQVTLSCSPISGHRSVSWYQQTPGQGLQFLFEYFSETQRNKGNFPGRFSGRQFSNSRSEMNVSTLELGDSALYLCASSLVGQEENEQFFGPGTRLTVL.